The clone carrying this T cell receptor (beta chain) occurred a few times. Its specificity is not known. This entry comes from a study of cytomegalovirus exposure and HLA in healthy donors. General study results and limits: TCR beta V- and J-gene trimming, according to a later analysis, was linked to a missense DCLRE1C variant. It is likely that the observed cluster of highly shared sequence variants was a sequencing artifact. In vitro assays verified that a few CMV-associated chains recognized CMV antigens specifically.

With 60 Vbeta and 13 Jbeta primers, the PCR was carried out. Sequenced by immunoSEQ multiplex PCR; TCRdb stores in-frame clones only, minus some. This sample has roughly 100,000 clones, with over 65% found just once. Germline V gene lookup returns CDR1 SGDLS and CDR2 YYNGEE. This CDR3 comprises 13 residues. The V and J ends lost 0 bases and 10 bases respectively, with 11 bases between them. This chain links TRBV9 with TRBJ2-1; TRBD2 is a possible D gene (5 bases). The clonotype comes from a man in his forties or fifties in good health and CMV-seronegative. The sample taken for sequencing was PBMCs. CDR3 nucleotides: TGTGCCAGCAGCGTAGGGAAGCGGCTCGAGCAGTTCTTC. Translating it yields CASSVGKRLEQFF.